The 11 T cell receptor beta chains below all came from one sample that was sequenced in a study of blood T cells in healthy people across ages. The use of a sample-barcoded 5' primer and a J-beta primer mix characterized a second PCR of roughly 7 to 11 cycles. TCRdb redid the calling of the 5' RACE reads with MiXCR, one entry per CDR3 protein. The table has 1 million to 1.2 million distinct CDR3 sequences, under 40% seen once. Sequenced input: blood. These receptors originate from a man between 18 and 35 years old in good health.

This clonotype was found a few times. The chain couples TRBV20-1 to TRBJ1-1, with D unclear. This CDR3 region has 13 residues. The ends were cut back, 3 bases at V and 3 bases at J, with 11 bases in the middle. CDR1 DFQATT and CDR2 SNEGSKA come from the germline V gene (reference sequence). CDR3 sequence (DNA): TGCAGTGCTAGGAACGGGGTGGACACTGAAGCTTTCTTT. This translates into CSARNGVDTEAFF.

V gene TRBV20-1 combines with J gene TRBJ2-3; no clear D. V gave up 6 bases and J gave up 12 bases, with 22 bases separating them. The CDR3 is 13 residues long. Germline-derived CDR1 and CDR2 are DFQATT and SNEGSKA (reference sequence). CDR3 in amino acids: CSAKKPLGEVQYF. CDR3 DNA: TGCAGTGCAAAGAAGCCCCTCGGCGAAGTACAGTATTTT.

The V call is TRBV20-1, the J call TRBJ2-3, with no clear D. Germline lookup yields CDR1 DFQATT and CDR2 SNEGSKA (reference sequence). The V end lost 6 bases, the J end lost 2 bases, and 6 bases lay between the germline ends. The CDR3 sequence is 11 residues long. This CDR3 is CSASDTDTQYF. DNA for the CDR3: TGCAGTGCGAGCGACACAGATACGCAGTATTTT.

The rearrangement joins TRBV5-1 to TRBJ2-2, with 11 bases matching TRBD2. The CDR3 is made up of 19 amino acids. The V gene end was trimmed by 3 bases and the J gene end by 1 base; junction bases not matched to a gene: 11. CDR1 and CDR2 from the germline V gene are SGHRS and YFSETQ. The CDR3 is CASSSPLGLAGLNTGELFF. In DNA form, the CDR3 reads TGCGCCAGCAGCTCACCGTTAGGACTAGCGGGTTTGAACACCGGGGAGCTGTTTTTT.

The rearrangement links TRBV20-1 to TRBJ2-3; D might be TRBD2 (6 bases). The CDR3 length is 14 residues. Trimming took 7 bases from V and 1 from J, leaving 15 bases between them. Germline-derived CDR1 and CDR2 are DFQATT and SNEGSKA (reference sequence). The CDR3 coding sequence is TGCAGTGTCCGCCGGGACTCCGGCACAGATACGCAGTATTTT. Protein product: CSVRRDSGTDTQYF.

Points on this clonotype: Its ends do not fully match the called genes, so a read error is possible. The gene calls are TRBV20-1 and TRBJ1-1; TRBD1 agrees at 7 bases. CDR3 length: 17 amino acids. CDR1 is DFQATT, CDR2 SNEGSKA, per germline (reference sequence). The CDR3 protein is CSARRGDRAATNIEAFF. The DNA for the CDR3 is TGCAGTGCTAGAAGAGGCGACAGGGCGGCTACGAACATTGAAGCTTTCTTT.

The V call is TRBV7-2, the J call TRBJ1-1; D may be TRBD1 (5 bases). The CDR3 sequence is 14 residues long. Germline CDR1 SGHTA, CDR2 FQGNSA. V lost 4 bases and J lost 1, with 10 bases in between. The CDR3 sequence is CASSWAGTNTEAFF. CDR3 nucleotide sequence: TGTGCCAGCAGCTGGGCAGGGACGAACACTGAAGCTTTCTTT.

This clonotype appeared once. The chain couples TRBV12-3 or TRBV12-4 to TRBJ1-1; TRBD1 matches 9 bases. This CDR3 spans 16 amino acids. V was clipped by 3 bases and J by 6 bases; unmatched bases: 11. CDR3 sequence reads: CASSLSIGQGTAEAFF. CDR3 in DNA: TGTGCCAGCAGTTTGTCGATAGGACAGGGGACCGCTGAAGCTTTCTTT.

The chain is built from TRBV4-2 and TRBJ1-1, with D unresolved. The CDR3 covers 17 residues. Trimming shortened V by 0 bases and J by 10 bases, and 24 bases separated the two germline ends. Germline V gene data show CDR1 as LGHNA and CDR2 as YNFKEQ. The CDR3 nucleotides are TGTGCCAGCAGCCAAGAGCCAGGTCAGATATTTACCCCGGGAGCTTTCTTT. Translated: CASSQEPGQIFTPGAFF.

In regard to this clonotype: One junction end does not reproduce the germline sequence, and a read error may be involved. The rearrangement uses TRBV12-3 or TRBV12-4 and TRBJ2-3, with TRBD2 matching over 9 bases. The CDR3 is 17 residues long. The CDR3 region has the DNA TGTGCCAGCAGTTTCCGACGACTAGCGGCCCTCACAGAGACGCAGTATTTT. This encodes CASSFRRLAALTETQYF.

Ten or more counts support this clonotype. V usage is TRBV7-9 and J usage is TRBJ2-1; TRBD2 might be the D (5 bases). In germline, CDR1 is SEHNR, CDR2 FQNEAQ (reference sequence). Deletions cut 4 bases from V and 4 bases from J, with 11 bases between. CDR3 length: 14 amino acids. CDR3 bases: TGTGCCAGCAGCTCTGGACTGCCTTACAATGAGCAGTTCTTC. Translated: CASSSGLPYNEQFF.